This T cell receptor beta chain was identified during a study of cytomegalovirus exposure and HLA in healthy donors. Turning to the study itself: Early release data held around 80 million unique TCRs from HLA-typed donors.

This clone has a handful of counts. Its antigen is currently unknown. The CDR3 length is 14 residues. V was clipped by 3 bases and J by 0 bases, with 5 bases between them. Germline assignment: CDR1 MDHEN and CDR2 SYDVKM. Primers included in the PCR were 60 Vbeta and 13 Jbeta primers. The data were produced by immunoSEQ multiplex PCR, yet TCRdb's version contains in-frame clones alone and is incomplete. The repertoire has around 95,000 clones, approximately 74% of them found once; the top ten carry approximately 2%. The donors, nominally healthy at sampling, likely had unrecorded immune exposures. Study outcomes and limitations: TCR beta sequences numbering around 15,000 were associated with HLA alleles at 0.05 false discovery rate in a later analysis. According to reports, the classifier identified cytomegalovirus status with high specificity and sensitivity.

Sequencing was done on a sample of PBMCs. The clonotype was recovered from a male donor in good health and CMV-seronegative. This chain connects TRBV28 to TRBJ1-4; D unresolved. CDR3 sequence: CASSFTATNEKLFF. DNA for the CDR3: TGTGCCAGCAGTTTTACAGCAACTAATGAAAAACTGTTTTTT.